One and the same sample provided the 15 T cell receptor beta chains below, sequenced in a study of T cell clonotyping in hematopoietic cell transplantation. Measured with immunoSEQ multiplex PCR; TCRdb has only the in-frame clones, and not every one. The sample lists roughly 44,000 clones; around 85% were seen once. Time point noted: recipient sample about 28 days before transplant, after cytoreduction. Sample: peripheral blood mononuclear cells, taken before stem cell transplant. Receptors originate from a man aged 55 to 70 with acute myeloid leukemia. Some clones in this sample may be carry-over from other donors' samples.

This clone is a singleton in its sample. The chain has TRBV5-1 and TRBJ2-7; the D gene could be TRBD1 or TRBD2 (6 bases each). The germline gives CDR1 SGHRS, CDR2 YFSETQ. The V end lost 1 base, the J end lost 3 bases, and 14 bases lay between the germline ends. The CDR3 has 15 amino acids. For the CDR3, the DNA is TGCGCCAGCAGCTTGTCTCGGGGGCTGGACTACGAGCAGTACTTC. Translating gives CASSLSRGLDYEQYF.

The sample holds a few counts of this clone. This chain joins TRBV7-9 and TRBJ2-4; 7 positions agree with TRBD1. V trimming: 5 bases; J trimming: 3 bases; junction bases outside the gene matches: 7. Germline loops: CDR1 SEHNR, CDR2 FQNEAQ (reference sequence). This CDR3 spans 15 amino acids. CDR3 sequence (DNA): TGTGCCAGCAGCCTATCTACAGGGGTCAAAAACATTCAGTACTTC. Residues: CASSLSTGVKNIQYF. Drawing the rest from reference TRBV7-9 and TRBJ2-4, the complete variable domain is DTGVSQNPRHKITKRGQNVTFRCDPISEHNRLYWYRQTLGQGPEFLTYFQNEAQLEKSRLLSDRFSAERPKGSFSTLEIQRTEQGDSAMYLCASSLSTGVKNIQYFGAGTRLSVL.

This clone came up a few times. The chain has TRBV4-1 and TRBJ2-1; D gene unclear. Germline lookup yields CDR1 MGHRA and CDR2 YSYEKL. Trimming cost V 3 bases and J 5 bases, with 14 bases left between them. The CDR3 runs to 15 residues. CDR3 region: CASSQKAFGDNEQFF. The DNA of the CDR3 is TGCGCCAGCAGCCAGAAGGCATTTGGGGACAATGAGCAGTTCTTC.

The chain employs TRBV20-1 and TRBJ2-5; no clear D. The CDR3 spans 11 residues. The V end was cut by 2 bases, the J end by 1 base, with 2 bases between. Germline values: CDR1 DFQATT, CDR2 SNEGSKA (reference sequence). The CDR3 is CSARLQETQYF. CDR3 DNA: TGCAGTGCTAGACTCCAAGAGACCCAGTACTTC.

The chain links TRBV5-6 to TRBJ1-5, with D unclear. Trimming stripped 2 bases from V and 4 bases from J, with 4 bases between. This CDR3 has 12 residues. Germline-derived CDR1 and CDR2 are SGHDT and YYEEEE. CDR3: CASSFRNQPQHF. The CDR3 nucleotides read TGTGCCAGCAGCTTTAGGAATCAGCCCCAGCATTTT.

The V call is TRBV4-1, the J call TRBJ2-7; 7 nucleotides agree with TRBD2. From germline, CDR1 is MGHRA and CDR2 YSYEKL. Trimming removed 8 bases from V and 1 base from J; junction bases left unmatched: 5. The CDR3 runs 13 residues. In DNA form, the CDR3 reads TGCGCCAGCGGCTTCGGGGGGTCCTACGAGCAGTACTTC. It translates to CASGFGGSYEQYF.

This chain links TRBV28 with TRBJ2-7; 9 bases are shared with TRBD2. From germline, CDR1 is MDHEN and CDR2 SYDVKM. The trim removed 5 bases at V and 1 base at J, leaving 6 bases unmatched. CDR3 length: 15 residues. In DNA, the CDR3 is TGTGCCAGCAGTGTATCAGCGGGGGGATCCTACGAGCAGTACTTC. Protein product: CASSVSAGGSYEQYF.

The V and J genes are TRBV7-9 and TRBJ1-2; possible D gene TRBD1, 6 bases. Per germline, CDR1 SEHNR and CDR2 FQNEAQ (reference sequence). Trimming pared 3 bases from V and 12 bases from J, leaving 17 bases between. This CDR3 contains 13 residues. In DNA form, the CDR3 reads TGTGCCAGCAGCTTCGGCGGGACACCCTGGAACACCTTC. This sequence encodes CASSFGGTPWNTF.

This chain links TRBV2 with TRBJ1-5, with TRBD1 identical over 8 bases. The germline V gene has CDR1 SNHLY and CDR2 FYNNEI. With V trimmed by 6 bases and J by 6 bases, 4 bases remained unmatched. The CDR3 is made up of 13 amino acids. This chain's CDR3 is CASSEQGGQPQHF. The CDR3 bases are TGTGCCAGCAGCGAACAGGGGGGTCAGCCCCAGCATTTT. Full variable domain (rest looked up from reference TRBV2 and TRBJ1-5): EPEVTQTPSHQVTQMGQEVILRCVPISNHLYFYWYRQILGQKVEFLVSFYNNEISEKSEIFDDQFSVERPDGSNFTLKIRSTKLEDSAMYFCASSEQGGQPQHFGDGTRLSIL.

This chain uses TRBV19 with TRBJ2-7; 8 bases match TRBD1. The germline V gene has CDR1 LNHDA and CDR2 SQIVND (reference sequence). The CDR3 totals 13 residues. J gave up 5 bases and V 3 bases, and 3 bases lay outside the gene matches. The CDR3 nucleotides read TGTGCCAGTAGTATCCTGGACAGGGACGAGCAGTACTTC. This sequence encodes CASSILDRDEQYF.

This rearrangement joins TRBV30 to TRBJ1-6; weak D call: TRBD1 (5 bases). V lost 3 bases to trimming and J lost 6 bases, with 9 bases between them. The CDR3 extends over 13 amino acids. Per germline, CDR1 GTSNPN and CDR2 SVGIG (reference sequence). The CDR3 sequence is CAWSEDSNSPLHF. CDR3 coding DNA: TGTGCCTGGAGCGAAGACAGTAATTCACCCCTCCACTTT.

This chain uses TRBV6-1 with TRBJ1-2; possibly TRBD1 for D (5 bases). V shed 3 bases and J shed 1 base, with 12 bases lying between them. The CDR3 length is 15 residues. Germline values: CDR1 MNHNS, CDR2 SASEGT. Here the CDR3 DNA reads TGTGCCAGCAGTGAGGGCAGGGTCGGTAACTATGGCTACACCTTC. Protein product: CASSEGRVGNYGYTF.

The chain couples TRBV28 to TRBJ1-4; D perhaps matches TRBD1 (6 bases). The V end lost 7 bases, the J end lost 6 bases, and 18 bases lay between the germline ends. The CDR3 runs to 15 residues. The germline gives CDR1 MDHEN, CDR2 SYDVKM. This chain's CDR3 is CASTPTRGLDEKLFF. The CDR3 DNA sequence: TGTGCCAGCACCCCGACTCGGGGGCTCGATGAAAAACTGTTTTTT.

V is TRBV27 and J is TRBJ2-3, with 10 bases matching TRBD2. The V gene's germline CDR1 is MNHEY and CDR2 SMNVEV (reference sequence). J gave up 5 bases and V 6 bases, and 20 bases lay outside the gene matches. This CDR3 region has 19 residues. The chain's CDR3 is CASRPRPASSSGGGDTQYF. The CDR3 DNA reads as TGTGCCAGCAGGCCTAGGCCCGCATCCTCTAGCGGGGGTGGAGATACGCAGTATTTT.

The genes are TRBV23-1 and TRBJ1-2; 10 nucleotides align to TRBD1. TRBV23-1 belongs to the ORF category, with a function that is uncertain. Unmatched junction bases numbered 16, after V lost 8 bases and J lost 7 bases. This CDR3 is built from 16 residues. The CDR3 nucleotides read TGCGCCAGCGCCACAGTCCGAGGACAGGGGGTGAGTGGCTACACCTTC. This encodes CASATVRGQGVSGYTF.